This TCR beta chain was recorded in a study of cytomegalovirus exposure and HLA in healthy donors. Study-wide results and caveats: Cytomegalovirus status, reportedly, was diagnosed with high specificity and sensitivity by the classifier. Researchers counted 150 to 200 TCR beta chains as cytomegalovirus-associated.

As to this clone: What it binds is not known.

The study drew the donors from its 120-subject validation cohort, separate from the approximately 700-subject first cohort. The table came from immunoSEQ multiplex PCR; TCRdb's copy has only in-frame clones and leaves some out. The sample yields about 160,000 clones, about 85% seen once. The CDR3 is 13 amino acids. The germline V gene has CDR1 WNHNN and CDR2 SYGVQD (reference sequence). The ends were cut back, 5 bases at V and 2 bases at J, with 9 bases in the middle. The chain joins TRBV10-1 to TRBJ1-2; no firm D call. Sequencing was done on a sample of PBMCs. This sequence originates from a man aged 25-45 years in good health and CMV-seropositive. The CDR3 region is CASSQDGNYGYTF. The CDR3 DNA reads TGCGCCAGCAGTCAAGACGGGAACTATGGCTACACCTTC.